This T cell receptor beta chain was documented in a study of cytomegalovirus exposure and HLA in healthy donors (dated by TCRdb to about 2017). With regard to the full study: An earlier analysis of roughly 500 of the donors reported about 250 Gb of sequence data and 100 million to 130 million unique TCR beta sequences from around 200 million T cells. In an earlier analysis of roughly 540 of the donors, high-throughput TCR beta sequencing was used to judge whether each TCR beta V gene segment behaved as functional or pseudogenic. The study was designed to test whether signatures of past pathogen exposure could be identified by cataloging public T cell receptors. On average, 235,054 unique TCR beta nucleotide sequences were sequenced per donor among some 430 genotyped donors of the cohort, with roughly 19% of those sequences being non-productive. About 280 gigabases of sequencing data and 70 million to 100 million unique TCR sequences made up an early release that covered about 640 HLA-typed donors. Because of strong linkage in the cohort, roughly five DR-DQ haplotypes were treated as single units for association and clustering. In addition to the first cohort of around 670 subjects, a separate validation cohort of 120 different subjects was used. To predict cytomegalovirus infection status, the study combined high-throughput TCR immunosequencing, statistical association of individual TCRs with disease status, and machine learning. All discovery cohort repertoires had been generated using a single sequencing platform. A later genetic analysis used genome-wide SNP genotypes for about 65% of the 666 donors, treating that subset as a discovery cohort. HLA typing included class I and class II loci at four-digit resolution. Rather than drawing on any new phenotypic data, the later analysis identified candidate immune exposures from TCR beta sequences and the way those sequences occurred across donors. Of the 398 genotyped donors, 81% were placed in the genetic ancestry cluster associated with self-reported Caucasian donors. Using immunosequencing, the study profiled T cell repertoires from 500 to 800 subjects and related those repertoires to cytomegalovirus serostatus. A later analysis re-analyzed previously published TCR beta repertoires from approximately 700 donors and added high-resolution HLA genotyping to study TCR occurrence patterns. Donor age, sex, ethnicity and CMV serostatus were collected together with the repertoire data. Typing coverage differed by locus: A, B, C, DRB1 and DQB1 were typed in roughly 620-640 donors, DQA1 in 500 to 550, DPA1 in 606, and DPB1 in 400 to 480.

V is cut back by 10 bases and J by 5 bases, with 7 bases in the junction unmatched. CDR1 MNHEY and CDR2 SMNVEV are derived from the germline V gene (reference sequence). The CDR3 runs 12 amino acids, cysteine and phenylalanine included. Here the CDR3 DNA is all that survives: 36 bases in frame from base 1. Results and caveats for the whole study, not just this receptor: In a later analysis, TCR association rates were found to vary across HLA loci, with the most associated TCRs seen for DRB1 alleles and the fewest for HLA-C alleles. Because HLA typing was unavailable for some donors at each locus, only the typed subset was used in association tests. V-gene and J-gene trimming of TCR beta chains was associated with a missense DCLRE1C variant in a later genetic analysis, and the association was replicated in an independent cohort. Three of the identified cytomegalovirus-associated TCR beta chains were confirmed in vitro to be specific for cytomegalovirus antigens. A further reported finding was that TCR beta sequences accurately predicted the HLA-A and HLA-B alleles for most subjects in the first cohort. The sequencing pipeline was judged likely to have produced a cluster of highly shared sequence variants as a technical artifact. CMV serostatus was the only immune exposure information available for the cohort. Compared with equally common non-associated chains, HLA-associated TCR beta chains in a later analysis were more clonally expanded and had lower generation probabilities. Presence/absence analyses assumed roughly uniform sequencing depth across donors, an assumption that may not hold. In an earlier analysis of some 500 of the donors, most TCR beta V segments appeared in productive rearrangements about 87% or about 30% of the time, broadly matching IMGT annotations. Cytomegalovirus status was reported to be diagnosed by the classifier with high specificity and sensitivity in both the original and validation cohorts. Strong co-occurrence of HLA alleles, especially DR and DQ, made assigning TCR associations to individual alleles difficult. Some IMGT-functional V segments, including TRBV6-2 and TRBV6-3, could not be told apart with the 87-base-pair reads, so those segments were excluded. According to a later analysis, most CMV-associated TCR beta chains appeared to be HLA-restricted, and the HLA associations seemed to be driven largely by CMV exposure. Linkage disequilibrium might explain the correlated functional status among segregating V segments, but an unknown experimental factor could not be excluded. Because counts were too low, roughly 17 rarely observed V segments, including chromosome 9 orphons, were left out of the earlier analysis of 500 to 650 of the donors. Compared with the approximately 670-donor mean, donors in an Asian-associated ancestry cluster had fewer N-insertions in productive TCRs, according to a later genetic analysis. According to a later analysis, parvovirus B19, influenza, CMV and Epstein-Barr virus appeared linked to several top co-occurrence clusters. While some public TCRs were present in many individuals, most TCR sequences turned up only very rarely across donors. A total of 150 or so TCR beta chains were listed by the study as associated with cytomegalovirus. The authors suggested that the approach could potentially be extended to other disease states and immunological phenotypes. At a false discovery rate of 0.05, a later analysis linked 16,000 or so TCR beta sequences to specific HLA alleles. The cohort was sequenced for TCR beta chains only, and without alpha or paired-chain data the features that could be detected were limited.

With respect to this clone: It lacks a known antigen. Per-base qualities were not stored, and no clone one base away is much larger.

Receptor amplification or capture employed the immunoSEQ multiplex PCR assay. For the multiplex PCR, a mixture combining 60 forward primers for TCR Vbeta segments and 13 reverse primers for TCR Jbeta segments was used. The CDR3 region of rearranged TCR beta genes was amplified from genomic DNA by a multiplex PCR assay. The amplified TCR beta libraries were sequenced on the Illumina HiSeq System as 87-base-pair reads. The paper's data handling went like this. Across the 500 to 750 repertoires, a later analysis counted roughly 77 million unique TCR beta chains, 9.5 million to 13 million of which were shared by at least two donors. A nearest-neighbor algorithm error-corrected the raw reads and collapsed the reads into unique sequences, merging closely related sequences to remove PCR and sequencing errors. Alignment of CDR3 sequences to IMGT reference sequences was used to assign V, D and J gene segments. Each retained sequence needed at least a six-nucleotide match to both a V gene segment and a J gene segment. A rearrangement counted as productive if the CDR3 had no stop codons and remained in frame with V and J, and every other rearrangement counted as non-productive. Following IMGT convention, CDR3 was defined as the stretch from the second conserved V-encoded cysteine to the conserved J-encoded phenylalanine. Sequences without an unambiguous match to a single V gene segment were excluded from the earlier analysis of about 640 of the donors. An earlier analysis of fewer than 750 of the donors called V segments functional above 56.7% productive rearrangements and segregating when the between-donor standard deviation exceeded 5%. To diagnose cytomegalovirus status from the catalog of TCR beta chain sequences, a statistical classification framework was built. V and J gene assignment, in a later analysis, came from comparing TCR nucleotide sequences with IMGT/GENE-DB human TR gene sequences. Using the TCRdist pipeline, a later analysis assigned CDR3 sequences along with most-parsimonious VDJ recombination scenarios. A later analysis defined each TCR beta chain by its CDR3 amino acid sequence plus V-gene family, and excluded reads lacking a unique V-gene family. In a later analysis, several hundred highly shared, low-generation-probability nucleotide sequences were removed to address suspected cross-contamination and a sequencing artifact. In a later analysis, a clonal expansion index was calculated for each public chain from normalized within-repertoire ranks of inferred template counts. A later analysis computed generation probabilities with a VDJ recombination model fitted to out-of-frame rearrangements, and checked the results against IGoR. In a later analysis, hypergeometric tests were used to score TCR-TCR, TCR-HLA and TCR-CMV co-occurrence, with a repertoire-size bias correction applied to TCR pairs. False discovery rates were estimated in a later analysis by permuting HLA or CMV assignments 20 times. In a later analysis, co-occurring TCRs were grouped with DBSCAN, and TCRdist sequence similarity was added when clustering was performed within HLA-allele-positive subsets. Repertoires with fewer than 30,000 or more than 120,000 public chains, plus five repertoires with anomalous nucleotide sharing, were excluded from co-occurrence clustering. TCRdb retrieved this table from immuneACCESS and kept in-frame rearrangements only. Not all clones are present; in checked studies, unresolved V genes account for under half, and no reason is known for the remainder. V, J and clone size derive from that table, while D and trimming were established from the DNA sequence. The sample table lists 120,000 or so clones, under 80% of them with a count of one. Clones ranked in the top ten supply approximately 3.8% of the sample.

The cohort was made up of approximately 670 healthy bone marrow donors. Cohort members were all nominally healthy when sampled, although unrecorded immune exposures were likely present. The donor was CMV seropositive and belonged to the group of some 290 seropositive cohort members. A peripheral blood sample was provided by each donor, and peripheral blood mononuclear cells were used for TCR beta sequencing. Genomic DNA extraction from the blood cell samples was performed with the Qiagen DNeasy Blood Extraction Kit. The rearrangement joined TRBV27 to TRBJ2-5, with 7 bases aligning to TRBD2. The receptor's source is a man in his forties in good health and CMV-seropositive. Sequenced: PBMCs. DNA sequence: TGTGCCACCTCGGGGGGATCGGAGACCCAGTACTTC. It specifies CATSGGSETQYF.